This T cell receptor beta chain appears in the sequencing data of a study of T-cell memory formation after mild COVID-19. Germline lookup yields CDR1 MNHNS and CDR2 SASEGT. The CDR3 spans 13 residues. Trimming removed 10 bases from V and 3 bases from J, with 14 bases in between. Using constant-segment primers, 5'RACE produced TCR alpha and TCR beta cDNA libraries carrying sample barcodes and UMIs. Each CDR3 protein is one row after TCRdb ran MiXCR on the 5' RACE reads. The sample shows fewer than 250,000 distinct CDR3 sequences, 15% of them seen only once. The rearrangement joins TRBV6-1 to TRBJ2-3; TRBD2 is a possible D gene (5 bases). This clonotype was sampled from an adult woman who had mild COVID-19 (a few samples of this study predate the infection). Cell type and time point are not known. Sequencing was done on a sample of PBMCs or a T cell subset sorted from them (not recorded which). CDR3 sequence: CATAFPGTDTQYF. In DNA form, the CDR3 reads TGTGCCACCGCCTTCCCGGGGACAGATACGCAGTATTTT.